This entry features one T cell receptor (beta chain) sequence. Cohort assignment relied on participant-reported clinical history. The source of the sample is a study of blood T cell repertoires in COVID-19. The overall study: Nucleic acid was either cDNA or gDNA, and it came from T cells, B-cell-depleted T cells, or PBMCs.

The authors' processing: Amplification with reference gene primers provided the estimates of nucleated cell counts. TCRdb's table, derived via immunoSEQ multiplex PCR, lists solely in-frame clones and lacks some. D and trimming come from the DNA, and the V and J calls and clone size come from that table. There are some 210,000 clones in the sample; 65% to 90% occur only once, and around 9.3% lies in the top ten. V lost 1 base, J lost 8 bases, and 14 bases lay in between. The CDR3 is 14 residues long. Germline CDR1 ENHRY, CDR2 SYGVKD. The rearrangement links TRBV10-3 to TRBJ1-2, with D unresolved. Sequencing was done on a sample of PBMCs or T cells enriched from blood (not recorded which). This clonotype was obtained from a woman in her 50s with acute COVID-19. Written as DNA, the CDR3 is TGTGCCATCAGTGAGTTATTAGAGGGATACGGCTACACCTTC. This translates into CAISELLEGYGYTF.